The clone carrying this TCR beta chain was recorded only once. Its cognate antigen is unknown. Sequencing was performed with immunoSEQ multiplex PCR; in TCRdb, only in-frame clones are kept and a portion is missing. This sample has about 21,000 clones, with roughly 80% found just once. These data are taken from a study of Tregs in tolerant kidney transplant recipients. General study findings and limits: In tolerant patients, donor-specific Tregs outgrew total Tregs, suggesting antigen-driven expansion. Some patients' samples used different primers over time, so nucleotide sequences weren't comparable.

Trimming removed 3 bases from V and 0 bases from J; junction bases left unmatched: 4. The CDR3 covers 15 residues. The V gene's germline CDR1 is LNHDA and CDR2 SQIVND (reference sequence). The nonmyeloablative bone marrow transplants came from related graft donors, with transient mixed chimerism. The gene calls are TRBV19 and TRBJ1-1, with 7 positions matching TRBD1. The sequence was collected from a human patient who received a combined kidney and bone marrow transplant. Some T cells may have originated in the graft donor. The sequences come from CD8+ T cells from blood (PBMCs), collected 6 months after the transplant. The CDR3 here is CASSITGAVNTEAFF. The CDR3 region has the DNA TGTGCCAGTAGTATTACAGGGGCTGTGAACACTGAAGCTTTCTTT.